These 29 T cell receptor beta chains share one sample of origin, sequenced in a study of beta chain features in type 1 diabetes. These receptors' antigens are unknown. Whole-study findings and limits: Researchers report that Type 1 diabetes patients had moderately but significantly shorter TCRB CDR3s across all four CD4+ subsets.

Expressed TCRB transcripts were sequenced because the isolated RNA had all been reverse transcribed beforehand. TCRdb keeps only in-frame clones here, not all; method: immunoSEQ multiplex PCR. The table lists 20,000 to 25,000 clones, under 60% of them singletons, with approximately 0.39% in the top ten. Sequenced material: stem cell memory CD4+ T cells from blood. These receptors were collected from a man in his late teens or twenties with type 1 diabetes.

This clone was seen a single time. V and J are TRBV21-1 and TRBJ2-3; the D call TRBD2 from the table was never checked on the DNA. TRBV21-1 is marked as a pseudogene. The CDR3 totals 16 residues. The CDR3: CASSKVLAGRTDTQYF. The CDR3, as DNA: TGTGCCAGCAGCAAAGTACTAGCGGGACGCACAGATACGCAGTATTTT.

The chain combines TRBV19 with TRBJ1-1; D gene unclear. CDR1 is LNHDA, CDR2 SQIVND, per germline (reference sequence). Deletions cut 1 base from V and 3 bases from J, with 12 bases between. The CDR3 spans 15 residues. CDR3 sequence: CASSIGGLPDTEAFF. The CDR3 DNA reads TGTGCCAGTAGTATAGGTGGTCTTCCGGACACTGAAGCTTTCTTT.

As DNA, the CDR3 is TGTGCCAGCAGCCCCGCCGGTGCAGGGGTTGACGAGCAGTACTTC. Protein: CASSPAGAGVDEQYF. This chain joins TRBV28 and TRBJ2-7, with TRBD1 as a possible D gene (6 bases). V dropped 6 bases and J dropped 5 bases, with 20 bases sitting between them. The CDR3 length is 15 residues. Germline V gives CDR1 MDHEN, CDR2 SYDVKM.

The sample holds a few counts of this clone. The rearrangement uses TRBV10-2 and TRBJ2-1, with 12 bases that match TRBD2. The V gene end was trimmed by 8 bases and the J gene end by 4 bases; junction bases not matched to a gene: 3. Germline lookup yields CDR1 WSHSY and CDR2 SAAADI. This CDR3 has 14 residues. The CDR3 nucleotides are TGCGCCAGCCTCGGGACTAGCGGGTACAATGAGCAGTTCTTC. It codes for CASLGTSGYNEQFF.

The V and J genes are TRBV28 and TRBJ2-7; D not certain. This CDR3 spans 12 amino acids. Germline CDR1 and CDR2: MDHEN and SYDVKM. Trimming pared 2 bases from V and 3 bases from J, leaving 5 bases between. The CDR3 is CASSLNGYEQYF. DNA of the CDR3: TGTGCCAGCAGTTTAAACGGCTACGAGCAGTACTTC.

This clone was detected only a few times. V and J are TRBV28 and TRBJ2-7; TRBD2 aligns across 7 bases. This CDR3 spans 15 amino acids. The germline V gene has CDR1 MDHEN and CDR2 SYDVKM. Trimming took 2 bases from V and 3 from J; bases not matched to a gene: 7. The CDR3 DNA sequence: TGTGCCAGCAGTTTAAGGGCTAGCGGAGGCTACGAGCAGTACTTC. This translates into CASSLRASGGYEQYF.

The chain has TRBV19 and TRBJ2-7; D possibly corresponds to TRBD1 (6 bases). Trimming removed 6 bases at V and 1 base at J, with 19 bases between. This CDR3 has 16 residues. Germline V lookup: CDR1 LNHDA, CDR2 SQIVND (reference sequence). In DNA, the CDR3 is TGTGCCAGTAGCGGAAAGACAGGCCCGGATTCCTACGAGCAGTACTTC. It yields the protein CASSGKTGPDSYEQYF.

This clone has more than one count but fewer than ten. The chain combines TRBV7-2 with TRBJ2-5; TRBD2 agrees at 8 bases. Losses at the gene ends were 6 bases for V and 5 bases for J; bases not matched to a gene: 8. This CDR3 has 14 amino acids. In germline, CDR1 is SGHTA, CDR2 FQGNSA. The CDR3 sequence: CASRLGGAKETQYF. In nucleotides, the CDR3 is TGTGCCAGCAGACTCGGGGGGGCTAAGGAGACCCAGTACTTC.

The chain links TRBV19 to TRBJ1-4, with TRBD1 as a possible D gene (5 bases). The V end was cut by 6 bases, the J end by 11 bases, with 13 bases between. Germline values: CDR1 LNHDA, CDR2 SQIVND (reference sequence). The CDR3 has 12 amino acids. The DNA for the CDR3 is TGTGCCAGTAGGGCCGCGGGGGAGAAACTGTTTTTT. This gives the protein CASRAAGEKLFF.

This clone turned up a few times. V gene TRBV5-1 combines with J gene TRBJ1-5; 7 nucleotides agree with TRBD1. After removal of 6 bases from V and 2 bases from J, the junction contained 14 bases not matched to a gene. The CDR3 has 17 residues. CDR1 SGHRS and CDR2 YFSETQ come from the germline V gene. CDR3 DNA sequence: TGCGCCAGCAACCTCCTGGACAGGAAAGGGGGCAATCAGCCCCAGCATTTT. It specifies CASNLLDRKGGNQPQHF.

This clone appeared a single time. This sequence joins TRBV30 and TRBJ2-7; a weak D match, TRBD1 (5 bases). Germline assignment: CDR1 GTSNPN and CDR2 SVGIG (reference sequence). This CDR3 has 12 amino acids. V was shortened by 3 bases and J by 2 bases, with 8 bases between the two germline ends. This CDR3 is CAWSRTTYEQYF. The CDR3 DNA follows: TGTGCCTGGAGCAGGACAACCTACGAGCAGTACTTC.

CDR3 sequence reads: CASSAGSTETQYF. The CDR3 nucleotides read TGCGCCAGCAGCGCTGGGAGTACTGAGACCCAGTACTTC. V usage is TRBV5-1 and J usage is TRBJ2-5, with D possibly matching TRBD2 (5 bases). This CDR3 spans 13 amino acids. Germline-derived CDR1 and CDR2 are SGHRS and YFSETQ. Trimming removed 4 bases at V and 5 bases at J, with 12 bases between.

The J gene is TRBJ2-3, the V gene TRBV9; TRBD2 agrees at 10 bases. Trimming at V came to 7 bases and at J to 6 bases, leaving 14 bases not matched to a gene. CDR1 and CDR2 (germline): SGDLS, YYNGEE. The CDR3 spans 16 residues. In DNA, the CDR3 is TGTGCCAGCTCCCAAGAAGTTAGCGGGGGGTCGGATACGCAGTATTTT. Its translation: CASSQEVSGGSDTQYF.

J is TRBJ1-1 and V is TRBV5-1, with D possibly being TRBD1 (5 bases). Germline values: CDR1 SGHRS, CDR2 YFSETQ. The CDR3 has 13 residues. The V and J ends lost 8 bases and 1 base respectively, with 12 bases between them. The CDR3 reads CASNPTGNTEAFF. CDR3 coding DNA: TGCGCCAGTAACCCCACAGGGAACACTGAAGCTTTCTTT.

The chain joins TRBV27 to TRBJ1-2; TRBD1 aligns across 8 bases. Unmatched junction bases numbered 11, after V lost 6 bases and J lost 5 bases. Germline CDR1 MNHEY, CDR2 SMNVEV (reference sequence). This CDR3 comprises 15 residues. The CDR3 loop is CASRYTGGSSYGYTF. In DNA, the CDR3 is TGTGCCAGCAGGTACACAGGGGGAAGTTCTTATGGCTACACCTTC.

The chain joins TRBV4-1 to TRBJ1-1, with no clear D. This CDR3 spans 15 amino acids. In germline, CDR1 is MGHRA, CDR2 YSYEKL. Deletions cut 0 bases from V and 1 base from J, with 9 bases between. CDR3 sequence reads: CASSQERGTNTEAFF. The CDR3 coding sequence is TGCGCCAGCAGCCAAGAACGGGGTACGAACACTGAAGCTTTCTTT.

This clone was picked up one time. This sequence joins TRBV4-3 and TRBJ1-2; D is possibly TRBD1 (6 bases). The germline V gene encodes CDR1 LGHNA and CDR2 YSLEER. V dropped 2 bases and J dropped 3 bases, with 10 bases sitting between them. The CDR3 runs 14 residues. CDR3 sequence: CASSQSRQDYGYTF. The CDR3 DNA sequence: TGCGCCAGCAGCCAATCTAGACAGGACTATGGCTACACCTTC.

The DNA for the CDR3 is TGTGCCAGCAGCCGGACTAGGGACAATGAGCAGTTCTTC. This translates into CASSRTRDNEQFF. J is TRBJ2-1 and V is TRBV11-3; 7 bases are shared with TRBD2. V lost 5 bases, J lost 5 bases, and 3 bases stayed unmatched. CDR3 length equals 13 residues. CDR1 and CDR2 from the germline V gene are SGHNT and YENEEA.

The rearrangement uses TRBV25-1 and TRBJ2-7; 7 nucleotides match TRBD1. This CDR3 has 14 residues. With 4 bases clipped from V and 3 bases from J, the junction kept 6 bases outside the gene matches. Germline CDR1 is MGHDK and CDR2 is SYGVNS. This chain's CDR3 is CASSGTGKFYEQYF. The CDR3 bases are TGTGCCAGCAGTGGGACAGGAAAATTCTACGAGCAGTACTTC.

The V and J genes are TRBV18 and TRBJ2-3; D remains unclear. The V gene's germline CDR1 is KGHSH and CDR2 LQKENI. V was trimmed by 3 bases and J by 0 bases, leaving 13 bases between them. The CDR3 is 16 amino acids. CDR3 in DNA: TGTGCCAGCTCACCGAACATAATAGCTAGCACAGATACGCAGTATTTT. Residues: CASSPNIIASTDTQYF.

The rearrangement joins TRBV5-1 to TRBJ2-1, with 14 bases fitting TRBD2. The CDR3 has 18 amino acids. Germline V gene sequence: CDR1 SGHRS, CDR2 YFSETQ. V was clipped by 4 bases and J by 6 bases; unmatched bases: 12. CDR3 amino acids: CASSADPGLAGGGNEQFF. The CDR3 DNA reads TGCGCCAGCAGCGCCGACCCAGGACTAGCGGGAGGTGGCAATGAGCAGTTCTTC.

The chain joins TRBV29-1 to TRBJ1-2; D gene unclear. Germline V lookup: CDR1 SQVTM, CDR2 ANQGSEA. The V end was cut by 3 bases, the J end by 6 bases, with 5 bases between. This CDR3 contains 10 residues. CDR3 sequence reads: CSVDIDGYTF. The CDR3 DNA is TGCAGCGTTGATATTGATGGCTACACCTTC.

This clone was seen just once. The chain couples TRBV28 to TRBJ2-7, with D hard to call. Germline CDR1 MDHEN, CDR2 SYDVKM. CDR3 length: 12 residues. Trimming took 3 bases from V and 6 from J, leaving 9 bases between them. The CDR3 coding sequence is TGTGCCAGCAGTTTGCCCCTCGGCGAGCAGTACTTC. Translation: CASSLPLGEQYF. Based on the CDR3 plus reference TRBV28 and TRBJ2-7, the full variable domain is DVKVTQSSRYLVKRTGEKVFLECVQDMDHENMFWYRQDPGLGLRLIYFSYDVKMKEKGDIPEGYSVSREKKERFSLILESASTNQTSMYLCASSLPLGEQYFGPGTRLTVT.

The CDR3 bases are TGTGCCAGCAGCTCCTACGGACAGGGGACTGGCTATGGCTACACCTTC. Its translation is CASSSYGQGTGYGYTF. The V call is TRBV5-5, the J call TRBJ1-2; TRBD1 matches at 9 bases. The germline CDR1 and CDR2 sequences are SGHKS and YYEKEE (reference sequence). The length of the CDR3 is 16 residues. V trimming: 3 bases; J trimming: 4 bases; junction bases outside the gene matches: 10.

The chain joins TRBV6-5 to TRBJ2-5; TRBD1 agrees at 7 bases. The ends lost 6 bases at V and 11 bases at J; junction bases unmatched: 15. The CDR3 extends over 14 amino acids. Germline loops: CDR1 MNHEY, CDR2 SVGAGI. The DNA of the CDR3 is TGTGCCAGCAGCTCCGGGACAGCGCGTTTAGAGCAGTACTTC. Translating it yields CASSSGTARLEQYF.

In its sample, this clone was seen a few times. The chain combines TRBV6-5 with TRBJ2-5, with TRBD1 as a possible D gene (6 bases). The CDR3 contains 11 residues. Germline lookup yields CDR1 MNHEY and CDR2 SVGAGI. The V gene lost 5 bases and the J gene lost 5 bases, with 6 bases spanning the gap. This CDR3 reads CASSTGETQYF. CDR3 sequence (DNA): TGTGCCAGCAGTACAGGGGAGACCCAGTACTTC.

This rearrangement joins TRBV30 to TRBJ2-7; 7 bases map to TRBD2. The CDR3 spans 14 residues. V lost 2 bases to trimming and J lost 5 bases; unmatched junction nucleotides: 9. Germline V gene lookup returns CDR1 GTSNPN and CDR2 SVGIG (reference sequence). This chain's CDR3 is CAWSPGGGADEQYF. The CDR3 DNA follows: TGTGCCTGGAGTCCGGGGGGAGGGGCGGACGAGCAGTACTTC.

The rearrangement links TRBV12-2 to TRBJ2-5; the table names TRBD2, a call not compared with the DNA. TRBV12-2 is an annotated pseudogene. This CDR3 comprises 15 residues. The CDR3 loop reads CASRLRRLAEETQYF. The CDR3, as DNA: TGTGCAAGTCGCTTAAGGCGTCTAGCGGAAGAGACCCAGTACTTC.

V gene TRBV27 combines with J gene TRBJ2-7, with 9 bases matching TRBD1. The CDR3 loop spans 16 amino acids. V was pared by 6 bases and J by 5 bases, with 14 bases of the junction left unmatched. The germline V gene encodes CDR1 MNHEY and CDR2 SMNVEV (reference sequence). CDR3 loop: CASRPSSGTGRNEQYF. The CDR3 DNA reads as TGTGCCAGCAGGCCATCTAGTGGGACAGGGCGAAACGAGCAGTACTTC.